These T cell receptor beta chains were read from a single sample in a study of blood T cell repertoires in COVID-19. The data were produced by immunoSEQ multiplex PCR, yet TCRdb's version contains in-frame clones alone and is incomplete. The table records 300,000 to 400,000 clones, 70% to 90% of them present only once. Sequences were obtained from PBMCs or T cells enriched from blood (not recorded which). The receptors here all came from a woman aged 40 to 49 with acute COVID-19. The CDR3 runs from the conserved cysteine through the conserved F or W. Some rows mark clone size as missing; the rest say once, few, many or name a class of expanded clone.

clone_size: -; v_call: TRBV5-4; cdr3_aa: CASSSRTGTGGTEAFF
clone_size: -; v_call: TRBV9; cdr3_aa: CASSVVGDSSSGNTIYF
clone_size: -; v_call: TRBV19; cdr3_aa: CASSSILAGPNNEQFF
clone_size: -; v_call: TRBV18; cdr3_aa: CASSPTPFSGTEAFF
clone_size: -; v_call: TRBV7-8; cdr3_aa: CASTRSLGLAGELSYNEQFF
clone_size: -; v_call: TRBV7-6; cdr3_aa: CASSSTTSAGELFF
clone_size: -; v_call: TRBV11-2; cdr3_aa: CASSLEVSWPGELFF
clone_size: -; v_call: TRBV19; cdr3_aa: CASSPNRRTGDYNEQFF
clone_size: once; v_call: TRBV7-8; cdr3_aa: CASSFAGTGHYGYTF
clone_size: -; v_call: TRBV9; cdr3_aa: CASSVVDSRNTEAFF
clone_size: -; v_call: TRBV7-9; cdr3_aa: CASSYSPTGGYTF
clone_size: -; v_call: TRBV11-3; cdr3_aa: CASSLSSGGNNEQFF
clone_size: -; v_call: TRBV15; cdr3_aa: CATSRERSRWRETQYF
clone_size: -; v_call: TRBV4-1; cdr3_aa: CASSPQYSRVKTSEAFF
clone_size: -; v_call: TRBV4-3; cdr3_aa: CASSQDISGVSYEQYF
clone_size: once; v_call: TRBV7-9; cdr3_aa: CASSAARGQVLAFF
clone_size: -; v_call: TRBV7-9; cdr3_aa: CATAGEGSYNSPLHF
clone_size: -; v_call: TRBV9; cdr3_aa: CASSTLDRPYNEQFF
clone_size: once; v_call: TRBV19; cdr3_aa: CASSNQGYLYGYTF
clone_size: -; v_call: TRBV19; cdr3_aa: CASSIRGLAETYEQYF
clone_size: once; v_call: TRBV27; cdr3_aa: CASSFITSGRWGEQFF
clone_size: -; v_call: TRBV12-3/TRBV12-4; cdr3_aa: CASTRDSNQPQHF
clone_size: -; v_call: TRBV7-2; cdr3_aa: CASSPGGFEKLFF
clone_size: -; v_call: TRBV10-3; cdr3_aa: CAISASGVSSYNEQFF
clone_size: -; v_call: TRBV7-8; cdr3_aa: CASSFKTTGVTTGELFF
clone_size: -; v_call: TRBV7-2; cdr3_aa: CASNQQSSGNTIYF
clone_size: -; v_call: TRBV5-1; cdr3_aa: CASSLDSRPGANVLTF
clone_size: -; v_call: TRBV6-2/TRBV6-3; cdr3_aa: CASSFLTSKNYEQYF
clone_size: -; v_call: TRBV27; cdr3_aa: CASSYLGGEQYF
clone_size: -; v_call: TRBV24-1; cdr3_aa: CATSDAAGVDYNEQFF
clone_size: few; v_call: TRBV14; cdr3_aa: CASSRDRHTGNTIYF
clone_size: once; v_call: TRBV11-2; cdr3_aa: CASSLGTELYSNQPQHF
clone_size: -; v_call: TRBV10-3; cdr3_aa: CAISESGQTNEKLFF
clone_size: -; v_call: TRBV7-9; cdr3_aa: CASSLIPPTGANEKLFF
clone_size: -; v_call: TRBV7-2; cdr3_aa: CASSTTGSSYNEQFF
clone_size: -; v_call: TRBV29-1; cdr3_aa: CSAVQISANTGELFF
clone_size: -; v_call: TRBV2; cdr3_aa: CASSEEYYEQYF
clone_size: -; v_call: TRBV6-5; cdr3_aa: CASSLQGSGNTIYF
clone_size: -; v_call: TRBV7-8; cdr3_aa: CASSRGLAGEVLGNEQFF
clone_size: -; v_call: TRBV19; cdr3_aa: CASSNPGQGGNQPQHF
clone_size: -; v_call: TRBV14; cdr3_aa: CASSLGQIRSSPLHF
clone_size: -; v_call: TRBV28; cdr3_aa: CASSLPGTLGDGYTF
clone_size: few; v_call: TRBV6-5; cdr3_aa: CASSLTPPDTQYF
clone_size: -; v_call: TRBV7-6; cdr3_aa: CASSLGSGQGAPYGYTF
clone_size: -; v_call: TRBV5-4; cdr3_aa: CASSATRGSYYNEQFF
clone_size: -; v_call: TRBV29-1; cdr3_aa: CSVEVTGTGVEAFF
clone_size: -; v_call: TRBV3-1/TRBV3-2; cdr3_aa: CASRRTIMEGTGELFF
clone_size: -; v_call: TRBV5-1; cdr3_aa: CASSLGGSYRTDTQYF
clone_size: -; v_call: TRBV6-2/TRBV6-3; cdr3_aa: CASSTQVGASNEQFF
clone_size: -; v_call: TRBV3-1/TRBV3-2; cdr3_aa: CASSHSDRGAEAFF
clone_size: -; v_call: TRBV5-8; cdr3_aa: CASSPRIGLAGSSSYNEQFF
clone_size: once; v_call: TRBV7-9; cdr3_aa: CASSPQDRISLQETQYF
clone_size: many; v_call: TRBV12-3/TRBV12-4; cdr3_aa: CASSGTLSYEQYF
clone_size: many; v_call: TRBV4-2; cdr3_aa: CASSQVIVGGGANTEAFF